The 31 T cell receptor beta chains below all came from one sample that was sequenced in a study of cytomegalovirus exposure and HLA in healthy donors. Use of 60 Vbeta and 13 Jbeta primers characterized the PCR. Sequencing was performed with immunoSEQ multiplex PCR; in TCRdb, only in-frame clones are kept and a portion is missing. Of under 200,000 clones listed, roughly 77% are singletons. Sample: PBMCs. The receptors come from a male donor in good health and CMV-seropositive.

The chain employs TRBV18 and TRBJ2-3, with D tentatively TRBD1 (5 bases). The V gene's germline CDR1 is KGHSH and CDR2 LQKENI. Trimming shortened V by 4 bases and J by 4 bases, and 9 bases separated the two germline ends. The CDR3 has 13 residues. Here the CDR3 DNA reads TGTGCCAGCTCACAGGGGTTCCCAGATACGCAGTATTTT. This gives the protein CASSQGFPDTQYF.

The rearrangement joins TRBV18 to TRBJ1-2; unclear D gene. This CDR3 has 14 residues. Germline lookup yields CDR1 KGHSH and CDR2 LQKENI. V was shortened by 0 bases and J by 3 bases, with 8 bases between the two germline ends. CDR3 protein: CASSPPGGYYGYTF. In nucleotides, the CDR3 is TGTGCCAGCTCACCACCTGGAGGATACTATGGCTACACCTTC.

The chain's CDR3 is CASSPGVGSIQPQHF. CDR3 bases: TGTGCCAGCTCCCCGGGGGTGGGGTCGATTCAGCCCCAGCATTTT. J is TRBJ1-5 and V is TRBV18; perhaps TRBD1 as D (5 bases). In germline, CDR1 is KGHSH, CDR2 LQKENI. This CDR3 spans 15 amino acids. V was trimmed by 6 bases and J by 6 bases, leaving 18 bases between them. The variable domain in full, with the rest retrieved from reference TRBV18 and TRBJ1-5, is NAGVMQNPRHLVRRRGQEARLRCSPMKGHSHVYWYRQLPEEGLKFMVYLQKENIIDESGMPKERFSAEFPKEGPSILRIQQVVRGDSAAYFCASSPGVGSIQPQHFGDGTRLSIL.

This sequence joins TRBV23-1 and TRBJ2-1; 14 bases agree with TRBD2. TRBV23-1 is annotated as an ORF whose role is uncertain. This CDR3 region has 15 residues. V was clipped by 7 bases and J by 7 bases; unmatched bases: 6. CDR3 sequence: CASTTSGGAGNEQFF. The CDR3 region has the DNA TGCGCCAGCACGACTAGCGGGGGGGCCGGTAATGAGCAGTTCTTC.

The V gene is TRBV7-9, the J gene TRBJ1-2; D is possibly TRBD1 (5 bases). CDR3 size: 13 residues. CDR1 and CDR2 from the germline V gene are SEHNR and FQNEAQ (reference sequence). With 5 bases removed from V and 4 bases from J, the gap between germline ends came to 11 bases. The CDR3 loop is CASSQGIGYGYTF. DNA for the CDR3: TGTGCCAGCAGCCAGGGAATCGGCTATGGCTACACCTTC.

This rearrangement joins TRBV4-2 to TRBJ2-6; D is perhaps TRBD2 (6 bases). Germline lookup yields CDR1 LGHNA and CDR2 YNFKEQ. Trimming took 0 bases from V and 0 from J, leaving 15 bases between them. This CDR3 is 19 amino acids long. The CDR3 coding sequence is TGTGCCAGCAGCCAAGATCCCCCTAGCGCCGTCTCTGGGGCCAACGTCCTGACTTTC. Amino acid sequence: CASSQDPPSAVSGANVLTF.

This chain connects TRBV7-3 to TRBJ2-3; the match to TRBD2 covers 9 bases. Per the germline V gene, CDR1 is SGHTA and CDR2 is FQGTGA. The CDR3 sequence is 19 residues long. V shed 6 bases, J shed 0 bases, and the junction held 16 bases outside the gene matches. The CDR3 loop is CASSPTGGKLAGSTDTQYF. The CDR3 coding sequence is TGTGCCAGCAGTCCTACAGGAGGGAAACTAGCGGGTAGCACAGATACGCAGTATTTT.

J is TRBJ2-3 and V is TRBV2; D unresolved. CDR1 and CDR2 from the germline V gene are SNHLY and FYNNEI. The CDR3 is 12 amino acids. Trimming took 7 bases from V and 0 from J, leaving 5 bases between them. The CDR3 loop reads CASTLSTDTQYF. CDR3 sequence (DNA): TGTGCCAGCACTCTAAGCACAGATACGCAGTATTTT.

The genes are TRBV11-2 and TRBJ2-5, with 7 bases lining up with TRBD1. The CDR3 is 14 residues long. V lost 5 bases and J lost 1; bases outside the gene matches: 4. CDR1 SGHAT and CDR2 FQNNGV come from the germline V gene. Written as DNA, the CDR3 is TGTGCCAGCAGCCCGACAGGGATCCAAGAGACCCAGTACTTC. This sequence encodes CASSPTGIQETQYF.

The V and J genes are TRBV9 and TRBJ2-5; 7 bases are a match to TRBD2. V lost 0 bases, J lost 5 bases, and 7 bases stayed unmatched. The V gene's germline CDR1 is SGDLS and CDR2 YYNGEE. This CDR3 comprises 15 residues. The CDR3 sequence is CASSVDSWGGETQYF. CDR3 nucleotide sequence: TGTGCCAGCAGCGTAGACTCTTGGGGGGGGGAGACCCAGTACTTC.

This clone was detected only once. The J gene is TRBJ1-5, the V gene TRBV18, with a tentative D call TRBD1 (5 bases). V was clipped by 1 base and J by 1 base, with 8 bases between them. The germline CDR1 and CDR2 sequences are KGHSH and LQKENI. The CDR3 contains 15 residues. CDR3 bases: TGTGCCAGCTCACCACAGGGGTTGAGCAATCAGCCCCAGCATTTT. This gives the protein CASSPQGLSNQPQHF.

This clone has a handful of counts. V usage is TRBV30 and J usage is TRBJ2-5; 8 nucleotides align to TRBD1. V was pared by 5 bases and J by 5 bases, with 7 bases of the junction left unmatched. The CDR3 totals 13 residues. Germline V gene data show CDR1 as GTSNPN and CDR2 as SVGIG (reference sequence). CDR3 coding DNA: TGTGCCTGGGCCCGGGACAGGAGGGAGACCCAGTACTTC. Translating gives CAWARDRRETQYF.

The chain has TRBV7-2 and TRBJ2-7; 8 bases agree with TRBD2. V dropped 6 bases and J dropped 0; count of bases not matched to a gene: 4. There are 14 residues in the CDR3. CDR1 is SGHTA, CDR2 FQGNSA, per germline. The CDR3 is CASSSTSVSYEQYF. Here the CDR3 DNA reads TGTGCCAGCAGTTCGACTAGCGTCTCCTACGAGCAGTACTTC.

The V gene is TRBV18, the J gene TRBJ2-5; 9 bases fit TRBD1. Losses at the gene ends were 6 bases for V and 3 bases for J; bases not matched to a gene: 14. From germline, CDR1 is KGHSH and CDR2 LQKENI. The CDR3 length is 17 residues. DNA for the CDR3: TGTGCCAGCTCGGCCGGGACAGGGTTATCGGGTGAAGAGACCCAGTACTTC. Protein product: CASSAGTGLSGEETQYF.

The genes are TRBV5-1 and TRBJ2-5; the D is unclear. The V gene lost 5 bases and the J gene lost 1 base, with 12 bases spanning the gap. CDR3 length: 14 amino acids. The V gene's germline CDR1 is SGHRS and CDR2 YFSETQ. CDR3 coding DNA: TGCGCCAGCAGTCCTACCGCGGCCCAAGAGACCCAGTACTTC. Translated: CASSPTAAQETQYF.

The chain carries TRBV5-4 and TRBJ2-5; a weak D match, TRBD2 (6 bases). The CDR3 spans 16 residues. Germline V gene sequence: CDR1 SGHNT, CDR2 YYREEE (reference sequence). V shed 5 bases and J shed 2 bases, with 19 bases lying between them. CDR3 nucleotide sequence: TGTGCCAGCAGACGGGACTCCGAGTGGGGACAAGAGACCCAGTACTTC. Protein product: CASRRDSEWGQETQYF.

This rearrangement joins TRBV4-1 to TRBJ2-3, with a weak D call TRBD2 (5 bases). The germline CDR1 and CDR2 sequences are MGHRA and YSYEKL. V dropped 0 bases and J dropped 1 base, with 11 bases sitting between them. The CDR3 loop spans 16 amino acids. The CDR3 sequence is CASSQDRARGTDTQYF. The CDR3 DNA is TGCGCCAGCAGCCAAGATAGGGCGAGGGGCACAGATACGCAGTATTTT.

CDR3 sequence (DNA): TGTGCCAGCAGTTTAACTTACTCTCAGCCCCAGCATTTT. Its translation: CASSLTYSQPQHF. This chain links TRBV27 with TRBJ1-5; the D is unclear. Germline V gene lookup returns CDR1 MNHEY and CDR2 SMNVEV (reference sequence). The CDR3 extends over 13 amino acids. The V end lost 2 bases, the J end lost 6 bases, and 8 bases lay between the germline ends.

The chain has TRBV9 and TRBJ2-3, with D tentatively TRBD2 (6 bases). This CDR3 is 15 amino acids long. Germline CDR1 and CDR2: SGDLS and YYNGEE. Trimming left V 6 bases short and J 5 bases short, with 19 bases between. CDR3 residues: CASNAGRAAGDTQYF. The CDR3 DNA reads as TGTGCCAGCAACGCCGGTAGGGCAGCGGGAGATACGCAGTATTTT.

Remarks on this clone: Germline is not matched at one junction end, which may reflect a read error. V usage is TRBV10-3 and J usage is TRBJ2-1; D gene unclear. The CDR3 length is 13 residues. Germline-derived CDR1 and CDR2 are ENHRY and SYGVKD. The CDR3 DNA reads as TGTGCCTTCAGAGATAACACCGTCAATGAGCAGTTCTTC. As protein: CAFRDNTVNEQFF.

The J gene is TRBJ2-5, the V gene TRBV27, with 7 nucleotides matching TRBD1. The J call may not be correct, given that the DNA end is closer to TRBJ2-7. This CDR3 is built from 16 residues. Per germline, CDR1 MNHEY and CDR2 SMNVEV (reference sequence). This CDR3 reads CASSINSGTAYYEQYF. CDR3 sequence (DNA): TGTGCCAGCAGTATAAACTCCGGGACAGCTTACTACGAGCAGTACTTC.

The J gene is TRBJ2-1, the V gene TRBV19, with D perhaps matching TRBD2 (5 bases). The ends were cut back, 3 bases at V and 4 bases at J, with 16 bases in the middle. CDR1 and CDR2 (germline): LNHDA, SQIVND (reference sequence). The CDR3 extends over 16 amino acids. The CDR3 reads CASSIWGAEPYNEQFF. The CDR3 DNA sequence: TGTGCCAGTAGTATCTGGGGAGCGGAACCTTACAATGAGCAGTTCTTC.

The chain links TRBV19 to TRBJ2-7, with 13 positions matching TRBD2. The CDR3 is made up of 15 amino acids. Germline V gene sequence: CDR1 LNHDA, CDR2 SQIVND (reference sequence). With V trimmed by 6 bases and J by 6 bases, 8 bases remained unmatched. The CDR3 region is CASSLGLAGEGEQYF. In nucleotides, the CDR3 is TGTGCCAGTAGCCTCGGACTAGCGGGAGAGGGCGAGCAGTACTTC.

The chain is built from TRBV28 and TRBJ2-7; D uncertain. Germline values: CDR1 MDHEN, CDR2 SYDVKM. CDR3 length equals 14 residues. The V gene lost 2 bases and the J gene lost 3 bases, with 11 bases spanning the gap. The CDR3 loop is CASSLGVIGYEQYF. The CDR3 DNA follows: TGTGCCAGCAGTTTAGGAGTGATCGGCTACGAGCAGTACTTC.

The J gene is TRBJ1-1, the V gene TRBV15; TRBD1 might be the D (6 bases). The CDR3 covers 15 residues. Germline loops: CDR1 LNHNV, CDR2 YYDKDF (reference sequence). V lost 1 base to trimming and J lost 0 bases, with 9 bases between them. CDR3 sequence reads: CATSRVGQLNTEAFF. CDR3 DNA: TGTGCCACCAGCAGAGTAGGACAGCTGAACACTGAAGCTTTCTTT. The whole variable domain, remainder taken from reference TRBV15 and TRBJ1-1, is DAMVIQNPRYQVTQFGKPVTLSCSQTLNHNVMYWYQQKSSQAPKLLFHYYDKDFNNEADTPDNFQSRRPNTSFCFLDIRSPGLGDTAMYLCATSRVGQLNTEAFFGQGTRLTVV.

This chain uses TRBV30 with TRBJ2-1; 14 positions agree with TRBD2. Germline trimming cut 0 bases from V and 9 bases from J; bases unmatched to any gene: 10. CDR1 is GTSNPN and CDR2 is SVGIG in the germline V gene (reference sequence). The CDR3 is 17 residues long. The CDR3 region has the DNA TGTGCCTGGAGTGTAGGGAGGACTAGCGGGAGGCTAGGTGAGCAGTTCTTC. The encoded protein is CAWSVGRTSGRLGEQFF.

V and J are TRBV7-8 and TRBJ2-7; 7 nucleotides agree with TRBD1. Trimming took 1 base from V and 0 from J; bases not matched to a gene: 9. Germline V gene sequence: CDR1 SGHVS, CDR2 FQNEAQ. The CDR3 length is 17 residues. In DNA form, the CDR3 reads TGTGCCAGCAGCTTAGTGGGGACAGAATACTTCTCCTACGAGCAGTACTTC. It encodes CASSLVGTEYFSYEQYF.

This chain connects TRBV9 to TRBJ2-7, with a tentative D call TRBD2 (5 bases). Germline assignment: CDR1 SGDLS and CDR2 YYNGEE. The V end was cut by 0 bases, the J end by 3 bases, with 10 bases between. This CDR3 comprises 14 residues. Here the CDR3 reads CASSVAGMDYEQYF. DNA for the CDR3: TGTGCCAGCAGCGTAGCCGGGATGGACTACGAGCAGTACTTC.

The chain has TRBV28 and TRBJ2-7; tentatively, D is TRBD2 (6 bases). CDR1 and CDR2 (germline): MDHEN, SYDVKM. Trimming removed 5 bases at V and 5 bases at J, with 16 bases between. The CDR3 is made up of 14 amino acids. CDR3 sequence: CASSVSNGRNEQYF. The DNA of the CDR3 is TGTGCCAGCAGTGTCTCTAACGGGAGAAACGAGCAGTACTTC.

This clone was seen only once. A junction end diverges from the germline sequence, so it may reflect a read error. The genes are TRBV5-8 and TRBJ1-1; D unresolved. The CDR3 is 15 amino acids. Germline lookup yields CDR1 SGHTS and CDR2 YDEGEE. The CDR3, as DNA: TGTGCCAGCAGCTTGGTTTTAGTACTGAACCCTGAAGCTTTCTTT. Translated: CASSLVLVLNPEAFF.

This clone has a single count. The chain joins TRBV7-2 to TRBJ1-1; D might be TRBD1 (6 bases). In germline, CDR1 is SGHTA, CDR2 FQGNSA. Between the trimmed V and J ends, which lost 3 bases and 2 bases, there was a span of 10 bases. This CDR3 contains 14 residues. The CDR3 nucleotides are TGTGCCAGCAGCTTGGGGGCCACCAACACTGAAGCTTTCTTT. Protein: CASSLGATNTEAFF.